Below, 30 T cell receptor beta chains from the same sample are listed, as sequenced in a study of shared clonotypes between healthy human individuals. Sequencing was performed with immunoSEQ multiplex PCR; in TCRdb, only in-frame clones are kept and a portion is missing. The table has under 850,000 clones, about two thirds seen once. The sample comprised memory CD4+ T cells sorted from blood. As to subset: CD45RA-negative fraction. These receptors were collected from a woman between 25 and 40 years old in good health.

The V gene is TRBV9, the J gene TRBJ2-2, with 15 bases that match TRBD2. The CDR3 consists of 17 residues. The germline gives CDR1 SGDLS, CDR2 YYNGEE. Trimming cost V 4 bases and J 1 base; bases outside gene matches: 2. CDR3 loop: CASSRGLAGGNTGELFF. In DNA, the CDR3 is TGTGCCAGCAGCAGGGGACTAGCGGGAGGGAACACCGGGGAGCTGTTTTTT. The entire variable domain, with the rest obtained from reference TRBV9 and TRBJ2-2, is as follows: DSGVTQTPKHLITATGQRVTLRCSPRSGDLSVYWYQQSLDQGLQFLIQYYNGEERAKGNILERFSAQQFPDLHSELNLSSLELGDSALYFCASSRGLAGGNTGELFFGEGSRLTVL.

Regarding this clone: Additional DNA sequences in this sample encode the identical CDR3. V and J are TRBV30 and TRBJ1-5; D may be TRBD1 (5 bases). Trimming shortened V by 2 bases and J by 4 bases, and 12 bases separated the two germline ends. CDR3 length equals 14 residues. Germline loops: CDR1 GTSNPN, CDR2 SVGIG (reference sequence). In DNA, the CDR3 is TGTGCCTGGAGTTCAAGTGGGGGTAATCAGCCCCAGCATTTT. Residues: CAWSSSGGNQPQHF.

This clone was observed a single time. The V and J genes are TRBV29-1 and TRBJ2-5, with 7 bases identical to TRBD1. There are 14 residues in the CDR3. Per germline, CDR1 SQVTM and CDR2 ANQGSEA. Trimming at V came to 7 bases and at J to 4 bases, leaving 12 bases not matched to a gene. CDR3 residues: CSASRQGGLETQYF. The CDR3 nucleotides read TGCAGCGCCTCAAGACAGGGTGGACTAGAGACCCAGTACTTC. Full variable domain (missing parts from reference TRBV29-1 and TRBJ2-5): SAVISQKPSRDICQRGTSLTIQCQVDSQVTMMFWYRQQPGQSLTLIATANQGSEATYESGFVIDKFPISRPNLTFSTLTVSNMSPEDSSIYLCSASRQGGLETQYFGPGTRLLVL.

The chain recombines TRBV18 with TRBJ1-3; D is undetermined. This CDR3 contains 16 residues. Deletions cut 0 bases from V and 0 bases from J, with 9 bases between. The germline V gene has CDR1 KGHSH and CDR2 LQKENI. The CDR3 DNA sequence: TGTGCCAGCTCACCACCGGATGGCGGCTCTGGAAACACCATATATTTT. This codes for CASSPPDGGSGNTIYF.

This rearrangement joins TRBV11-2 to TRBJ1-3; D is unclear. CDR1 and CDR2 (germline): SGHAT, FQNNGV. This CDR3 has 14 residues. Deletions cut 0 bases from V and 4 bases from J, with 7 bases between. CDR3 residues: CASSLERAGNTIYF. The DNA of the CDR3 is TGTGCCAGCAGCTTAGAGAGGGCAGGAAACACCATATATTTT.

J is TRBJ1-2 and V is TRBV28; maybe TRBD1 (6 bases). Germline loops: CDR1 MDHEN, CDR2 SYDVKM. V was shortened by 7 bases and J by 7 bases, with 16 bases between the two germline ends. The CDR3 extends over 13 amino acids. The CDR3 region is CASIRQAEGGYTF. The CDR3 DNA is TGTGCCAGCATTCGACAGGCAGAAGGTGGCTACACCTTC.

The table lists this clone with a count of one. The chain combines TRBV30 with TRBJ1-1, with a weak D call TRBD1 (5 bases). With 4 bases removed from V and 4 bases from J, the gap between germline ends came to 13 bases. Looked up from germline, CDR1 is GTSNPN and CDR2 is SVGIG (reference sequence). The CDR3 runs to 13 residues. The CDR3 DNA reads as TGTGCCTGGATTCCAGGGTGGGGCACTGAAGCTTTCTTT. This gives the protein CAWIPGWGTEAFF.

In DNA, the CDR3 is TGTGCCAGCAGTACGGGGACTAGCGGGATGAAGTATACGCAGTATTTT. It yields the protein CASSTGTSGMKYTQYF. J is TRBJ2-3 and V is TRBV6-6, with 13 positions matching TRBD2. The CDR3 is 16 amino acids. The trim removed 5 bases at V and 7 bases at J, leaving 9 bases unmatched. CDR1 is MNHNY and CDR2 is SVGAGI in the germline V gene (reference sequence).

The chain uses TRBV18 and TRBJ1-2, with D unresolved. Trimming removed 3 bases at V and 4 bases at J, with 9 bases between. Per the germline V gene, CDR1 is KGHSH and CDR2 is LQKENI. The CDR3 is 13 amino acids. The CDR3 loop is CASSPEYPYGYTF. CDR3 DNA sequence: TGTGCCAGCTCACCCGAGTACCCCTATGGCTACACCTTC.

Here the CDR3 DNA reads TGTGCCAGCAGCTTACCGGGAGTCAGGCATGAGCAGTTCTTC. Protein: CASSLPGVRHEQFF. V is TRBV11-2 and J is TRBJ2-1, with D perhaps TRBD2 (6 bases). Germline V CDR1 and CDR2: SGHAT, FQNNGV. The CDR3 length is 14 residues. The V end lost 2 bases, the J end lost 8 bases, and 13 bases lay between the germline ends.

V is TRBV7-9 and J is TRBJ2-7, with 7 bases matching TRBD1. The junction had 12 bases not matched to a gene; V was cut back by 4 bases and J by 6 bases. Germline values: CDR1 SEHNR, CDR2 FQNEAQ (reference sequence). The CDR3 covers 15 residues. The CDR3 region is CASSSSPGQNGEQYF. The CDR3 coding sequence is TGTGCCAGCAGCTCCTCCCCGGGACAGAATGGCGAGCAGTACTTC.

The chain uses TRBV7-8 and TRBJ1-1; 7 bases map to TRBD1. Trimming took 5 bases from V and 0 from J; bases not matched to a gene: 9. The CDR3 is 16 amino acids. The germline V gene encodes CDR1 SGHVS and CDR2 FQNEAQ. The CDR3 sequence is CASSPLWTGVNTEAFF. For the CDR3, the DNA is TGTGCCAGCAGCCCCCTCTGGACAGGAGTGAACACTGAAGCTTTCTTT.

In nucleotides, the CDR3 is TGTGCCAGCAGCTTAGAGGTTACGAGCAATCAGCCCCAGCATTTT. Its translation: CASSLEVTSNQPQHF. The chain joins TRBV7-2 to TRBJ1-5; no definite D call. Germline CDR1 is SGHTA and CDR2 is FQGNSA. This CDR3 is built from 15 residues. V was pared by 1 base and J by 1 base, with 8 bases between.

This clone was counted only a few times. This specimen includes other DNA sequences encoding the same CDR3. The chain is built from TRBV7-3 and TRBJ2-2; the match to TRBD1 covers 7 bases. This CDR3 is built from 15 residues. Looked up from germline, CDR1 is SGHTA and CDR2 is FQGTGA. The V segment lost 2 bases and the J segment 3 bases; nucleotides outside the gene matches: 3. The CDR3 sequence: CASSLGTVDTGELFF. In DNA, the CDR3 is TGTGCCAGCAGCTTAGGGACAGTTGACACCGGGGAGCTGTTTTTT.

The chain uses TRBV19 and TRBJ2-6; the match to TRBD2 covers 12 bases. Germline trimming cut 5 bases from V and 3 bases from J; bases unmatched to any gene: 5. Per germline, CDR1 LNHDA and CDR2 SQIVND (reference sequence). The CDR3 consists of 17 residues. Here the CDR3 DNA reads TGTGCCAGTAGTGAACTAGCGGGAGGTCGTGGGGCCAACGTCCTGACTTTC. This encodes CASSELAGGRGANVLTF.

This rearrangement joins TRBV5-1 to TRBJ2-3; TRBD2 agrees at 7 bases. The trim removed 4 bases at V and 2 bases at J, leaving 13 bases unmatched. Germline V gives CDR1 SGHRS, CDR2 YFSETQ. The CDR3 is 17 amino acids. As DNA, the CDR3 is TGCGCCAGCAGCCTCCTTTCAGCGGGAAGTAACACAGATACGCAGTATTTT. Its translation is CASSLLSAGSNTDTQYF.

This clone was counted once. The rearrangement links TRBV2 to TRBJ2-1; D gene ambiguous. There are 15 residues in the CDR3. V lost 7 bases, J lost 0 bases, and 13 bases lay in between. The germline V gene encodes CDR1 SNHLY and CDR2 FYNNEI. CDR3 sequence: CASIDNWSSYNEQFF. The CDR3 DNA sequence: TGTGCCAGCATCGATAATTGGAGCTCCTACAATGAGCAGTTCTTC.

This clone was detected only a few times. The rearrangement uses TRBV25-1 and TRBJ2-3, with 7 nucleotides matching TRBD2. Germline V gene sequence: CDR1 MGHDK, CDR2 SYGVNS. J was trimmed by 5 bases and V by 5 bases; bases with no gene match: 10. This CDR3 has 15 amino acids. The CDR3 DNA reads TGTGCCAGCAGTCTCGGCGGGAGAGGGGAAGATACGCAGTATTTT. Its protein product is CASSLGGRGEDTQYF.

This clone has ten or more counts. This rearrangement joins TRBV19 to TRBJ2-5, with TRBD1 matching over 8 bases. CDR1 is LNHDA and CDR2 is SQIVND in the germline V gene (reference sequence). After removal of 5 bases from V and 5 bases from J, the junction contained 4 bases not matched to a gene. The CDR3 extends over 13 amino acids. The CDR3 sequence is CASSGTGFETQYF. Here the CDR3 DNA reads TGTGCCAGTAGTGGGACAGGCTTTGAGACCCAGTACTTC.

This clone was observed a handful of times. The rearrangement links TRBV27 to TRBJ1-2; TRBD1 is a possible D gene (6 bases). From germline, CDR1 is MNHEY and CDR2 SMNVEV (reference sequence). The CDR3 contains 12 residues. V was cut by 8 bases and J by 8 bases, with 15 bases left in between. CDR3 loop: CASRKGELGYTF. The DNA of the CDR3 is TGTGCCAGCCGCAAGGGGGAGCTCGGCTACACCTTC.

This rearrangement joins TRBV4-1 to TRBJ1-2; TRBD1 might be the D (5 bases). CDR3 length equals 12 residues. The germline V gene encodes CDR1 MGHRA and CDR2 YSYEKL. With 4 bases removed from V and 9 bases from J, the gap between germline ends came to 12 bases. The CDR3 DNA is TGCGCCAGCAGCCCCCTGGGGGGACGCTACACCTTC. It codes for CASSPLGGRYTF.

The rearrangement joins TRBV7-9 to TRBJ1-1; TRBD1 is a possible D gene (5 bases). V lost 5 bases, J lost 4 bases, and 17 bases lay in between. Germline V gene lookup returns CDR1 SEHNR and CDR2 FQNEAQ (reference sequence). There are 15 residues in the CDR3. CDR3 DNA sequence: TGTGCCAGCAGCCCCTACGGCCAAAGGGGCACTGAAGCTTTCTTT. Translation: CASSPYGQRGTEAFF.

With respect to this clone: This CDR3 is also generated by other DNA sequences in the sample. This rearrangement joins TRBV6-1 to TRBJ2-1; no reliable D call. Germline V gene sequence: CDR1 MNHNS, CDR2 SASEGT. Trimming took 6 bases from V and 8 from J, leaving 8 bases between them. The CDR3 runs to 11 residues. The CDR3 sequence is CASSSGDEQFF. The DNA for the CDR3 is TGTGCCAGCAGCAGTGGAGATGAGCAGTTCTTC.

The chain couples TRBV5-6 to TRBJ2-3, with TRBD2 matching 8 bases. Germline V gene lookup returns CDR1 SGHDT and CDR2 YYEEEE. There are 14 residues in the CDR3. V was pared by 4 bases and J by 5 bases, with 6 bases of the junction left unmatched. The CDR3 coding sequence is TGTGCCAGCAGCGGAAGGACTAGCCTAGATACGCAGTATTTT. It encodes CASSGRTSLDTQYF.

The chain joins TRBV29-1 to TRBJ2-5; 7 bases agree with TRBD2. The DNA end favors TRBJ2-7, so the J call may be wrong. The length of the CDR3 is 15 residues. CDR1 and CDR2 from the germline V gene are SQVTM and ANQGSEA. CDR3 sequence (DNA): TGCAGCCCGTCCTACCAGCGGGGAAGCTCCTACGAGCAGTACTTC. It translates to CSPSYQRGSSYEQYF.

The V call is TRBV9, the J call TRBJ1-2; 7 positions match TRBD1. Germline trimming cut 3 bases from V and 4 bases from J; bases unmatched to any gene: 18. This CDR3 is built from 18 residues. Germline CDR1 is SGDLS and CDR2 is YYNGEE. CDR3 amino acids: CASSAKPERQGGGYGYTF. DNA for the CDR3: TGTGCCAGCAGCGCGAAACCAGAGAGACAGGGAGGGGGCTATGGCTACACCTTC.

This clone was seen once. This CDR3 is CASSYLSRERETQYF. The CDR3, as DNA: TGTGCCAGCAGCTACCTGTCCAGGGAGAGAGAGACCCAGTACTTC. The rearrangement joins TRBV14 to TRBJ2-5; D assignment may be TRBD1 or TRBD2 (5 bases each). There are 15 residues in the CDR3. The germline V gene has CDR1 SGHDN and CDR2 FVKESK. V dropped 5 bases and J dropped 4 bases, with 17 bases sitting between them.

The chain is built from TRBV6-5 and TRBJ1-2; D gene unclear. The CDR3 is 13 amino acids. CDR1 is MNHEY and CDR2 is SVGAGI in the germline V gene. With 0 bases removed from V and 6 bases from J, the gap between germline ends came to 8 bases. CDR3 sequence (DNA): TGTGCCAGCAGTTACTCAACGCCGGATGGCTACACCTTC. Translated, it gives CASSYSTPDGYTF.

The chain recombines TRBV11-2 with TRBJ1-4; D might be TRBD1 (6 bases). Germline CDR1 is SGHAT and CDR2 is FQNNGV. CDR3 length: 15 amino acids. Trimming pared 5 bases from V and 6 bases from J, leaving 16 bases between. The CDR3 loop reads CASSLRDKSYEKLFF. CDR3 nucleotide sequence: TGTGCCAGCAGCCTCCGGGACAAGAGTTATGAAAAACTGTTTTTT. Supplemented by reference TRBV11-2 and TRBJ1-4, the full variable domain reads EAGVAQSPRYKIIEKRQSVAFWCNPISGHATLYWYQQILGQGPKLLIQFQNNGVVDDSQLPKDRFSAERLKGVDSTLKIQPAKLEDSAVYLCASSLRDKSYEKLFFGSGTQLSVL.

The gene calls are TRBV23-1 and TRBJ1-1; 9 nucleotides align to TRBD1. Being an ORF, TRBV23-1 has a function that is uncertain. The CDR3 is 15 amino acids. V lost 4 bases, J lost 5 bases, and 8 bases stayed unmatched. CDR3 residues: CASSLQGQGRTEAFF. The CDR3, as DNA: TGCGCCAGCAGTCTCCAGGGACAGGGTCGGACTGAAGCTTTCTTT.